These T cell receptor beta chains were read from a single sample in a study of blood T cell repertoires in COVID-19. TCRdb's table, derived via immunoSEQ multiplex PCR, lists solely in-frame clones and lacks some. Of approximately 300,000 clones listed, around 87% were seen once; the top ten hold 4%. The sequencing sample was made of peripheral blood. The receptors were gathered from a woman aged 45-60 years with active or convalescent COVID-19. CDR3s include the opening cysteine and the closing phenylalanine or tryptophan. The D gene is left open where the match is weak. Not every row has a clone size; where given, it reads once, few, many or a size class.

CDR3aa: CASSPSGGGHYEQYF
CDR3nt: TGTGCCAGCAGCCCCAGCGGGGGGGGCCACTACGAGCAGTACTTC
v_gene: TRBV7-3
d_gene: TRBD2
abundance: -
j_gene: TRBJ2-7

CDR3aa: CSASRVEETQYF
CDR3nt: TGCAGTGCTAGTAGAGTAGAAGAGACCCAGTACTTC
v_gene: TRBV20-1
d_gene: -
abundance: -
j_gene: TRBJ2-5

CDR3aa: CASSLALPGNLYGYTF
CDR3nt: TGTGCCAGCAGCTTAGCGCTTCCAGGAAACCTCTATGGCTACACCTTC
v_gene: TRBV7-9
d_gene: -
abundance: few
j_gene: TRBJ1-2

CDR3aa: CASSFGGGNTEAFF
CDR3nt: TGTGCCAGCAGCTTTGGGGGAGGGAACACTGAAGCTTTCTTT
v_gene: TRBV7-9
d_gene: -
abundance: -
j_gene: TRBJ1-1

CDR3aa: CASSLGGGNARTGVLTF
CDR3nt: TGTGCCAGCAGCCTGGGGGGAGGTAACGCCCGGACAGGCGTCCTGACTTTC
v_gene: TRBV7-8
d_gene: -
abundance: -
j_gene: TRBJ2-6

CDR3aa: CASSVVGTSTDTQYF
CDR3nt: TGTGCCAGCAGCGTAGTAGGGACAAGCACAGATACGCAGTATTTT
v_gene: TRBV9
d_gene: -
abundance: -
j_gene: TRBJ2-3

CDR3aa: CASRRGSSYNEQFF
CDR3nt: TGTGCCAGTAGACGGGGGAGCTCCTACAATGAGCAGTTCTTC
v_gene: TRBV19
d_gene: -
abundance: -
j_gene: TRBJ2-1

CDR3aa: CASSLGTVSYEQYF
CDR3nt: TGCGCCAGCAGCTTGGGGACAGTCTCCTACGAGCAGTACTTC
v_gene: TRBV5-1
d_gene: -
abundance: -
j_gene: TRBJ2-7

CDR3aa: CANPGEKLFF
CDR3nt: TGTGCCAACCCAGGGGAAAAACTGTTTTTT
v_gene: TRBV27
d_gene: -
abundance: -
j_gene: TRBJ1-4

CDR3aa: CAISTSSGRDTGELFF
CDR3nt: TGTGCCATCAGTACCTCTAGCGGGAGGGACACCGGGGAGCTGTTTTTT
v_gene: TRBV10-3
d_gene: TRBD2
abundance: -
j_gene: TRBJ2-2

CDR3aa: CASSYSQGALRSYGYTF
CDR3nt: TGTGCCAGCAGCTATTCACAGGGGGCTCTTAGGTCCTATGGCTACACCTTC
v_gene: TRBV7-9
d_gene: TRBD1
abundance: -
j_gene: TRBJ1-2

CDR3aa: CASGWLTGAAGELFF
CDR3nt: TGTGCTAGTGGCTGGCTTACAGGGGCTGCCGGGGAGCTGTTTTTT
v_gene: TRBV12-5
d_gene: TRBD1
abundance: -
j_gene: TRBJ2-2

CDR3aa: CASSPGEGTEAFF
CDR3nt: TGTGCCAGCTCACCAGGCGAGGGCACTGAAGCTTTCTTT
v_gene: TRBV18
d_gene: -
abundance: -
j_gene: TRBJ1-1

CDR3aa: CASSLALDRRGEKLFF
CDR3nt: TGCGCCAGCAGCTTGGCTTTGGACAGGCGGGGTGAAAAACTGTTTTTT
v_gene: TRBV5-1
d_gene: TRBD1
abundance: -
j_gene: TRBJ1-4

CDR3aa: CATNQGQPTDTQYF
CDR3nt: TGTGCCACCAACCAGGGACAGCCCACAGATACGCAGTATTTT
v_gene: TRBV15
d_gene: TRBD1
abundance: -
j_gene: TRBJ2-3

CDR3aa: CASSLGALVQETQYF
CDR3nt: TGTGCCAGCAGCTTAGGGGCTCTGGTTCAAGAGACCCAGTACTTC
v_gene: TRBV7-3
d_gene: -
abundance: few
j_gene: TRBJ2-5

CDR3aa: CASSHRGSTDTQYF
CDR3nt: TGTGCCAGCAGCCACAGGGGGAGCACAGATACGCAGTATTTT
v_gene: TRBV5-6
d_gene: TRBD1
abundance: -
j_gene: TRBJ2-3

CDR3aa: CASSLFGLTVPPLNTEAFF
CDR3nt: TGTGCCAGCAGCTTGTTTGGCCTTACAGTTCCCCCCTTGAACACTGAAGCTTTCTTT
v_gene: TRBV11-2
d_gene: -
abundance: -
j_gene: TRBJ1-1

CDR3aa: CASSGEAYEQYF
CDR3nt: TGTGCCAGCAGTGGCGAGGCGTACGAGCAGTACTTC
v_gene: TRBV2
d_gene: -
abundance: -
j_gene: TRBJ2-7

CDR3aa: CASSLDGGGGNTIYF
CDR3nt: TGCGCCAGCAGCTTGGACGGGGGTGGTGGAAACACCATATATTTT
v_gene: TRBV5-1
d_gene: -
abundance: -
j_gene: TRBJ1-3

CDR3aa: CASSLVGASSYNEQFF
CDR3nt: TGTGCCAGCAGCTTAGTAGGGGCCAGCTCCTACAATGAGCAGTTCTTC
v_gene: TRBV7-6
d_gene: -
abundance: -
j_gene: TRBJ2-1

CDR3aa: CASSPSGTEAFF
CDR3nt: TGTGCCAGCAGCCCCTCAGGCACTGAAGCTTTCTTT
v_gene: TRBV3-1/TRBV3-2
d_gene: -
abundance: -
j_gene: TRBJ1-1

CDR3aa: CASSPARSNNSPLHF
CDR3nt: TGTGCCAGCTCACCCGCGCGTTCGAATAATTCACCCCTCCACTTT
v_gene: TRBV18
d_gene: -
abundance: -
j_gene: TRBJ1-6

CDR3aa: CASSTAGGLTDTQYF
CDR3nt: TGTGCCAGTTCCACAGCGGGAGGTTTGACAGATACGCAGTATTTT
v_gene: TRBV19
d_gene: TRBD2
abundance: -
j_gene: TRBJ2-3

CDR3aa: CASSPTAERAKNIQYF
CDR3nt: TGTGCCAGCTCACCGACAGCCGAACGGGCCAAAAACATTCAGTACTTC
v_gene: TRBV18
d_gene: -
abundance: -
j_gene: TRBJ2-4

CDR3aa: CASSGTPRETQYF
CDR3nt: TGTGCCAGCAGCGGGACTCCTCGGGAGACCCAGTACTTC
v_gene: TRBV28
d_gene: -
abundance: -
j_gene: TRBJ2-5

CDR3aa: CASSIRQGATNEKLFF
CDR3nt: TGTGCCAGCAGTATTCGACAGGGGGCAACTAATGAAAAACTGTTTTTT
v_gene: TRBV2
d_gene: TRBD1
abundance: once
j_gene: TRBJ1-4

CDR3aa: CASSECGTGSCYEQYF
CDR3nt: TGTGCCAGCAGTGAATGTGGGACAGGGAGTTGTTACGAGCAGTACTTC
v_gene: TRBV25-1
d_gene: TRBD1
abundance: -
j_gene: TRBJ2-7